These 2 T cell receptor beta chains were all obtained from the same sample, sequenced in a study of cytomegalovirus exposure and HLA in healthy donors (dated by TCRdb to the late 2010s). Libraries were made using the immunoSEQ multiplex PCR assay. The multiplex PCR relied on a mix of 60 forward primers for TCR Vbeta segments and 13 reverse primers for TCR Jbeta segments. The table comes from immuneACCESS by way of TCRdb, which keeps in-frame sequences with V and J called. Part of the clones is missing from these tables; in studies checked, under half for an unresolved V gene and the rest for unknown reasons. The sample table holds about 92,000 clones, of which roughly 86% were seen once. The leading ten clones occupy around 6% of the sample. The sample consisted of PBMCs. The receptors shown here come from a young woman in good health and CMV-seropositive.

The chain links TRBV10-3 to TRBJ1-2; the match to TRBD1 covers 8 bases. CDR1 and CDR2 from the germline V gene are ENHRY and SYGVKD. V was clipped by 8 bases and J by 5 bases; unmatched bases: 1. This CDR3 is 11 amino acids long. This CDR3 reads CAIGTGYGYTF. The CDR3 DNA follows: TGTGCCATCGGGACAGGATATGGCTACACCTTC.

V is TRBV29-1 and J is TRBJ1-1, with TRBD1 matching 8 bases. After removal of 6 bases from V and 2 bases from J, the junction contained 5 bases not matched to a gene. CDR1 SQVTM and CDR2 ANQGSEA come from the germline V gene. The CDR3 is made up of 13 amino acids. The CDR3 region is CSVDRGGNTEAFF. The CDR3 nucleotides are TGCAGCGTCGACAGGGGTGGAAACACTGAAGCTTTCTTT.